The entry that follows covers one TCR beta chain sequence. This specimen belongs to a study of control samples from healthy donors and cancer patients. Using immunoSEQ multiplex PCR, the repertoire was profiled, and TCRdb retains in-frame clones only, with some absent. The data show some 150,000 clones, over 90% seen once. The sequenced sample consisted of blood. The clonotype was recovered from a woman aged 25 to 39 in good health.

DNA for the CDR3: TGTGCCATCAGTGAGTCAGGAGGGTTTGGCAATCAGCCCCAGCATTTT. Amino acid sequence: CAISESGGFGNQPQHF. J is TRBJ1-5 and V is TRBV10-3, with D hard to call. This CDR3 has 16 residues. CDR1 and CDR2 from the germline V gene are ENHRY and SYGVKD. V was trimmed by 0 bases and J by 2 bases, leaving 11 bases between them.